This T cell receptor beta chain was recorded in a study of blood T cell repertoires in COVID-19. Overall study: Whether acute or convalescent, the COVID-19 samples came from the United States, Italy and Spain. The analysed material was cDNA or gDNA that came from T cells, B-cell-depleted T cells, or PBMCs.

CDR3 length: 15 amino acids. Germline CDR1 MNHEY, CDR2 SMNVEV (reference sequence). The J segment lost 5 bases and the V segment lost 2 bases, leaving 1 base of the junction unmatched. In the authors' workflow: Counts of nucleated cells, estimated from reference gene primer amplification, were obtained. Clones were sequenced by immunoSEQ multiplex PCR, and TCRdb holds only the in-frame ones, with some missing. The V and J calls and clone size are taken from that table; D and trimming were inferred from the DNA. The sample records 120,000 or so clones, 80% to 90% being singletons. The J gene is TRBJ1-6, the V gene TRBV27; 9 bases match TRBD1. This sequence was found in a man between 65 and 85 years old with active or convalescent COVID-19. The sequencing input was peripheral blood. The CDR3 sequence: CASSLRTGDNSPLHF. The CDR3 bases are TGTGCCAGCAGTTTAAGGACAGGGGATAATTCACCCCTCCACTTT.